A single sample gave rise to the 14 T cell receptor beta chains below, sequenced in a study of CD8 T cells in ankylosing spondylitis. TCRdb re-called the 5' RACE reads through MiXCR, storing one row per CDR3 protein. Of about 150,000 distinct CDR3 sequences detected, around 7.9% appear once; the ten largest clones hold around an eighth. Sequenced sample: blood, either unsorted or a sorted T cell fraction (not recorded which). Every receptor here comes from a female donor with ankylosing spondylitis or in good health (not recorded which).

This clonotype appeared many times. The rearrangement links TRBV4-1 to TRBJ1-1, with 8 bases lining up with TRBD1. The CDR3 spans 15 residues. Per germline, CDR1 MGHRA and CDR2 YSYEKL. V dropped 0 bases and J dropped 7; count of bases not matched to a gene: 7. In DNA form, the CDR3 reads TGCGCCAGCAGCCAAGAAAACCGGACAGGGATTGAAGCTTTCTTT. It translates to CASSQENRTGIEAFF.

This clonotype has a count of ten or more. The rearrangement uses TRBV12-3 or TRBV12-4 and TRBJ2-7, with D perhaps being TRBD1 or TRBD2 (5 bases each). The ends were cut back, 2 bases at V and 4 bases at J, with 15 bases in the middle. This CDR3 comprises 15 residues. CDR3 nucleotide sequence: TGTGCCAGCAGTTTAAGGAACAGAGGGGCGTACGAGCAGTACTTC. This sequence encodes CASSLRNRGAYEQYF.

The chain joins TRBV2 to TRBJ1-2; D not resolved. The V gene's germline CDR1 is SNHLY and CDR2 FYNNEI. Trimming shortened V by 3 bases and J by 7 bases, and 9 bases separated the two germline ends. The CDR3 sequence is 12 residues long. CDR3 nucleotide sequence: TGTGCCAGCAGTGATGGAAGCATTGGCTACACCTTC. The encoded protein is CASSDGSIGYTF.

This chain connects TRBV28 to TRBJ2-5, with D possibly TRBD1 on 6 matching bases. The CDR3 has 13 amino acids. From germline, CDR1 is MDHEN and CDR2 SYDVKM. The V end lost 6 bases, the J end lost 5 bases, and 13 bases lay between the germline ends. The CDR3, as DNA: TGTGCCAGCAGCCAGGGGCGACGGGAGACCCAGTACTTC. It codes for CASSQGRRETQYF. Full variable domain (missing parts from reference TRBV28 and TRBJ2-5): DVKVTQSSRYLVKRTGEKVFLECVQDMDHENMFWYRQDPGLGLRLIYFSYDVKMKEKGDIPEGYSVSREKKERFSLILESASTNQTSMYLCASSQGRRETQYFGPGTRLLVL.

This clonotype was seen more than once but under ten times. With a much larger clone just one base away, this may be a read error. The rearrangement uses TRBV6-6 and TRBJ1-1; D not certain. The CDR3 has 11 amino acids. With 4 bases removed from V and 7 bases from J, the gap between germline ends came to 7 bases. CDR1 is MNHNY, CDR2 SVGAGI, per germline (reference sequence). The CDR3 sequence: CASSCVNEAFF. CDR3 bases: TGTGCCAGCAGTTGCGTTAATGAAGCTTTCTTT.

At least ten counts were recorded for this clonotype. This sequence joins TRBV6-1 and TRBJ1-4; 7 bases are shared with TRBD1. Germline V gene data show CDR1 as MNHNS and CDR2 as SASEGT. With 8 bases clipped from V and 3 bases from J, the junction kept 3 bases outside the gene matches. The CDR3 sequence is 13 residues long. CDR3 amino acids: CASGGQSNEKLFF. CDR3 in DNA: TGTGCCAGCGGGGGACAGTCTAATGAAAAACTGTTTTTT.

This clonotype was seen just once. V is TRBV6-2 or TRBV6-3 and J is TRBJ2-7; 7 positions agree with TRBD2. The CDR3 is 13 amino acids. V lost 1 base and J lost 6; bases outside the gene matches: 3. Germline CDR1 MNHEY, CDR2 SVGEGT. The CDR3 spells CASSYFRGGEQYF. CDR3 nucleotide sequence: TGTGCCAGCAGTTACTTCCGCGGGGGCGAGCAGTACTTC.

This clonotype was observed at least ten times. The chain employs TRBV5-4 and TRBJ1-1; 9 nucleotides match TRBD1. V lost 3 bases and J lost 4; bases outside the gene matches: 4. The CDR3 extends over 14 amino acids. Germline assignment: CDR1 SGHNT and CDR2 YYREEE (reference sequence). CDR3: CASSSGTGSTEAFF. DNA for the CDR3: TGTGCCAGCAGCTCCGGGACAGGGTCCACTGAAGCTTTCTTT.

The V and J genes are TRBV2 and TRBJ1-6, with no clear D. This CDR3 has 13 residues. CDR1 and CDR2 from the germline V gene are SNHLY and FYNNEI. Trimming cost V 6 bases and J 14 bases, with 17 bases left between them. The CDR3 reads CASSLTRAESLHF. Written as DNA, the CDR3 is TGTGCCAGCAGCCTCACCCGGGCCGAGTCCCTCCACTTT.

This clonotype appeared many times. The chain uses TRBV4-3 and TRBJ1-5; D is uncertain. The CDR3 is made up of 15 amino acids. The V and J ends lost 0 bases and 5 bases respectively, with 11 bases between them. Germline CDR1 reads LGHNA; CDR2 reads YSLEER. CDR3 amino acids: CASSQDRSDHQPQHF. As DNA, the CDR3 is TGCGCCAGCAGCCAAGACAGGTCGGACCATCAGCCCCAGCATTTT.

This clonotype has more than one count but fewer than ten. The V call is TRBV13, the J call TRBJ2-3; 7 nucleotides match TRBD2. After removal of 1 base from V and 2 bases from J, the junction contained 9 bases not matched to a gene. The CDR3 sequence is 17 residues long. Germline V gene lookup returns CDR1 PRHDT and CDR2 FYEKMQ (reference sequence). CDR3 region: CASSLDPGGLHTDTQYF. The DNA of the CDR3 is TGTGCCAGCAGCTTAGATCCGGGGGGTCTACACACAGATACGCAGTATTTT.

In this sample, this clonotype turned up many times. This chain joins TRBV18 and TRBJ1-2; possible D gene TRBD1, 5 bases. This CDR3 has 16 amino acids. V lost 1 base to trimming and J lost 5 bases, with 17 bases between them. From germline, CDR1 is KGHSH and CDR2 LQKENI. Here the CDR3 DNA reads TGTGCCAGCTCACCACGGAGAGTCAGGGAGCTGTATGGCTACACCTTC. It codes for CASSPRRVRELYGYTF.

This clonotype was counted many times. V is TRBV27 and J is TRBJ2-5; 8 bases are a match to TRBD1. J gave up 5 bases and V 6 bases, and 11 bases lay outside the gene matches. CDR3 length: 15 amino acids. CDR1 and CDR2 (germline): MNHEY, SMNVEV (reference sequence). The CDR3 DNA follows: TGTGCCAGCAGGAGACAGGGGTATTCTCGGGAGACCCAGTACTTC. It encodes CASRRQGYSRETQYF.

This clonotype was counted at least ten times. The genes are TRBV6-1 and TRBJ1-1, with a weak D call TRBD1 (5 bases). This CDR3 is built from 13 residues. CDR1 and CDR2 from the germline V gene are MNHNS and SASEGT. Deletions cut 6 bases from V and 2 bases from J, with 10 bases between. In DNA form, the CDR3 reads TGTGCCAGCAGAGGGGAAGGAAACACTGAAGCTTTCTTT. Protein sequence: CASRGEGNTEAFF.